Shown below are 18 T cell receptor beta chains from a single sample sequenced in a study of blood T cell repertoires in COVID-19. The method was immunoSEQ multiplex PCR; TCRdb's version includes in-frame clones alone and lacks a portion of them. The sample shows 120,000 to 150,000 clones, roughly 80% of them seen only once. Sample: peripheral blood. These receptors all stem from an elderly woman in a cohort sampled during active or convalescent COVID-19.

V gene TRBV6-5 combines with J gene TRBJ2-7, with TRBD1 matching 7 bases. The ends lost 7 bases at V and 3 bases at J; junction bases unmatched: 6. Germline V gives CDR1 MNHEY, CDR2 SVGAGI. This CDR3 comprises 13 residues. The CDR3 spells CASTPTGHYEQYF. CDR3 bases: TGTGCCAGCACCCCGACAGGGCACTACGAGCAGTACTTC.

This clone was detected a few times. The rearrangement joins TRBV7-8 to TRBJ2-7; D call uncertain. The germline gives CDR1 SGHVS, CDR2 FQNEAQ. The CDR3 extends over 12 amino acids. V was trimmed by 4 bases and J by 5 bases, leaving 9 bases between them. In DNA, the CDR3 is TGTGCCAGCAGCTCAGACTGGAACGAGCAGTACTTC. Protein: CASSSDWNEQYF. The whole variable domain, filled in from reference TRBV7-8 and TRBJ2-7, reads GAGVSQSPRYKVAKRGQDVALRCDPISGHVSLFWYQQALGQGPEFLTYFQNEAQLDKSGLPSDRFFAERPEGSVSTLKIQRTQQEDSAVYLCASSSDWNEQYFGPGTRLTVT.

The chain links TRBV5-1 to TRBJ1-1; tentatively, D is TRBD1 (6 bases). Germline CDR1 reads SGHRS; CDR2 reads YFSETQ. V gave up 5 bases and J gave up 10 bases, with 15 bases separating them. The CDR3 contains 12 residues. The CDR3 coding sequence is TGCGCCAGCAGTCTGGGGGCTGGGGGAGCTTTCTTT. Residues: CASSLGAGGAFF.

The chain couples TRBV18 to TRBJ2-6; 8 bases map to TRBD1. The CDR3 is 16 residues long. Per the germline V gene, CDR1 is KGHSH and CDR2 is LQKENI. Losses at the gene ends were 4 bases for V and 4 bases for J; bases not matched to a gene: 6. CDR3 sequence: CASSRGQVAGANVLTF. The CDR3 bases are TGTGCCAGCTCACGGGGACAGGTAGCCGGGGCCAACGTCCTGACTTTC. The full variable domain, its missing parts supplied by reference TRBV18 and TRBJ2-6, is NAGVMQNPRHLVRRRGQEARLRCSPMKGHSHVYWYRQLPEEGLKFMVYLQKENIIDESGMPKERFSAEFPKEGPSILRIQQVVRGDSAAYFCASSRGQVAGANVLTFGAGSRLTVL.

The chain links TRBV2 to TRBJ1-2, with D maybe TRBD1 (5 bases). Trimming removed 2 bases at V and 2 bases at J, with 15 bases between. Germline V CDR1 and CDR2: SNHLY, FYNNEI. This CDR3 has 16 residues. The CDR3 is CASSEWGEGRNYGYTF. In DNA form, the CDR3 reads TGTGCCAGCAGTGAATGGGGGGAAGGAAGGAACTATGGCTACACCTTC.

This clone appeared a single time. The chain combines TRBV9 with TRBJ1-1; 8 bases align to TRBD1. Germline CDR1 SGDLS, CDR2 YYNGEE. This CDR3 spans 15 amino acids. V was pared by 3 bases and J by 1 base, with 5 bases of the junction left unmatched. In nucleotides, the CDR3 is TGTGCCAGCAGCGGCCTCAGGGGGCAGAACACTGAAGCTTTCTTT. Translated: CASSGLRGQNTEAFF.

The chain has TRBV7-9 and TRBJ1-2; tentatively, D is TRBD1 (6 bases). Deletions cut 2 bases from V and 7 bases from J, with 14 bases between. The CDR3 contains 14 residues. Germline values: CDR1 SEHNR, CDR2 FQNEAQ (reference sequence). The chain's CDR3 is CASSLSGGLGGYTF. The DNA for the CDR3 is TGTGCCAGCAGCTTATCTGGGGGCTTAGGTGGCTACACCTTC.

J is TRBJ1-2 and V is TRBV3-1 (or the pseudogene TRBV3-2); a weak D match, TRBD1 (6 bases). Germline loops: CDR1 LGHDT, CDR2 YNNKEL (reference sequence). The CDR3 extends over 15 amino acids. V shed 4 bases and J shed 4 bases, with 16 bases lying between them. The CDR3 sequence: CASSLDPTGIYGYTF. The CDR3 region has the DNA TGTGCCAGCAGCCTCGACCCAACAGGGATCTATGGCTACACCTTC.

The chain recombines TRBV10-3 with TRBJ1-2; 7 bases align to TRBD1. The CDR3 spans 16 residues. Per germline, CDR1 ENHRY and CDR2 SYGVKD. J lost 3 bases, V lost 5 bases, and 12 bases had no gene match. CDR3 sequence (DNA): TGTGCCATCAGTTCAAAAAACCCCGGGACAGACTATGGCTACACCTTC. It is translated as CAISSKNPGTDYGYTF.

The chain uses TRBV2 and TRBJ1-4, with TRBD1 as a possible D gene (6 bases). The CDR3 is 16 amino acids. Germline lookup yields CDR1 SNHLY and CDR2 FYNNEI. With 6 bases removed from V and 2 bases from J, the gap between germline ends came to 16 bases. CDR3 sequence (DNA): TGTGCCAGCAGGATTACAGGGACCCGCACTAATGAAAAACTGTTTTTT. Translation gives CASRITGTRTNEKLFF.

Here the CDR3 reads CASSHDTSNYGYTF. Written as DNA, the CDR3 is TGCGCCAGCAGCCATGACACCTCTAACTATGGCTACACCTTC. J is TRBJ1-2 and V is TRBV4-3; no clear D gene. The CDR3 contains 14 residues. Germline-derived CDR1 and CDR2 are LGHNA and YSLEER. Trimming took off 3 bases at V and 0 bases at J, with 8 bases between the two ends.

The J gene is TRBJ1-1, the V gene TRBV4-2; 7 positions agree with TRBD1. V gave up 2 bases and J gave up 7 bases; unmatched junction bases: 25. The CDR3 has 20 residues. Per the germline V gene, CDR1 is LGHNA and CDR2 is YNFKEQ. Here the CDR3 reads CASSQSVSALDRAERYEAFF. DNA for the CDR3: TGTGCCAGCAGCCAAAGCGTTTCTGCTTTAGACAGGGCAGAAAGATATGAAGCTTTCTTT.

This clone was counted a single time. The CDR3 coding sequence is TGTGCCAGCCGCGACAGGGTAGAGGTTGGTACTGAAGCTTTCTTT. It codes for CASRDRVEVGTEAFF. The gene calls are TRBV11-1 and TRBJ1-1; 7 bases agree with TRBD1. V gave up 8 bases and J gave up 5 bases; unmatched junction bases: 14. This CDR3 has 15 amino acids. The germline CDR1 and CDR2 sequences are SGHAT and FQDESV (reference sequence). Supplemented by reference TRBV11-1 and TRBJ1-1, the full variable domain reads EAEVAQSPRYKITEKSQAVAFWCDPISGHATLYWYRQILGQGPELLVQFQDESVVDDSQLPKDRFSAERLKGVDSTLKIQPAELGDSAMYLCASRDRVEVGTEAFFGQGTRLTVV.

The rearrangement joins TRBV6-5 to TRBJ2-3, with TRBD1 matching over 8 bases. V shed 5 bases, J shed 5 bases, and the junction held 6 bases outside the gene matches. The CDR3 is 14 residues long. Germline V gene lookup returns CDR1 MNHEY and CDR2 SVGAGI. The CDR3 here is CASSPMDREDTQYF. DNA of the CDR3: TGTGCCAGCAGTCCGATGGACAGGGAAGATACGCAGTATTTT.

The chain employs TRBV18 and TRBJ2-7; possible D gene TRBD1, 5 bases. V shed 5 bases and J shed 0 bases, with 14 bases lying between them. This CDR3 is 15 amino acids long. Germline values: CDR1 KGHSH, CDR2 LQKENI. CDR3 residues: CASSTGQGSSYEQYV. In DNA form, the CDR3 reads TGTGCCAGCTCAACCGGACAAGGTTCCTCCTACGAGCAGTACGTC.

The gene calls are TRBV3-1 (or the pseudogene TRBV3-2) and TRBJ2-3; 11 nucleotides match TRBD2. The CDR3 is 16 amino acids. CDR1 and CDR2 (germline): LGHDT, YNNKEL (reference sequence). The trim removed 1 base at V and 4 bases at J, leaving 4 bases unmatched. CDR3 in amino acids: CASSQALAGGADTQYF. CDR3 nucleotides: TGTGCCAGCAGCCAAGCTCTAGCGGGGGGCGCAGATACGCAGTATTTT.

V and J are TRBV28 and TRBJ1-2; TRBD1 agrees at 9 bases. Looked up from germline, CDR1 is MDHEN and CDR2 is SYDVKM. V gave up 6 bases and J gave up 8 bases; unmatched junction bases: 10. The CDR3 loop spans 14 amino acids. The CDR3 protein is CASRPGQGRAGYTF. In DNA form, the CDR3 reads TGTGCCAGCAGACCCGGACAGGGGAGGGCGGGCTACACCTTC.

The CDR3 coding sequence is TGTGCCTGGAGTTTAAACGGCGGGGAGCTGTTTTTT. This gives the protein CAWSLNGGELFF. The chain links TRBV30 to TRBJ2-2; D gene unclear. Looked up from germline, CDR1 is GTSNPN and CDR2 is SVGIG (reference sequence). Deletions cut 2 bases from V and 7 bases from J, with 8 bases between. The CDR3 length is 12 residues.